Listed here are 18 T cell receptor beta chains from one sample, sequenced in a study of technical replicates of blood from a handful of donors. The data were produced by immunoSEQ multiplex PCR, yet TCRdb's version contains in-frame clones alone and is incomplete. This sample carries tens of thousands of clones, around 97% of them seen once, and the ten largest clones take 0.21%. The source material was T cells isolated from PBMCs. The receptors come from a human donor in good health.

V gene TRBV6-1 combines with J gene TRBJ2-7; weak D call: TRBD1 (5 bases). This CDR3 has 11 amino acids. The germline CDR1 and CDR2 sequences are MNHNS and SASEGT. Deletions cut 10 bases from V and 0 bases from J, with 7 bases between. The CDR3 loop is CATTDSYEQYF. The CDR3 bases are TGTGCCACGACAGACTCCTACGAGCAGTACTTC.

The chain couples TRBV10-1 to TRBJ1-2, with unresolved D. This CDR3 has 17 amino acids. The germline gives CDR1 WNHNN, CDR2 SYGVQD (reference sequence). The V end was cut by 0 bases, the J end by 3 bases, with 17 bases between. The CDR3 DNA reads as TGCGCCAGCAGTGAGTCTCTTCCCGGGTCCGCTGACTATGGCTACACCTTC. Its translation: CASSESLPGSADYGYTF.

The chain is built from TRBV11-2 and TRBJ2-5, with 9 positions matching TRBD2. This CDR3 spans 15 amino acids. Germline V gives CDR1 SGHAT, CDR2 FQNNGV. The J segment lost 3 bases and the V segment lost 10 bases, leaving 12 bases of the junction unmatched. The CDR3 reads CATASTGTSKETQYF. CDR3 nucleotides: TGTGCCACCGCCTCGACCGGGACTAGCAAAGAGACCCAGTACTTC.

This clone was counted a single time. The genes are TRBV5-1 and TRBJ2-3; TRBD1 agrees at 7 bases. Germline lookup yields CDR1 SGHRS and CDR2 YFSETQ. This CDR3 has 14 amino acids. J was trimmed by 3 bases and V by 4 bases; bases with no gene match: 5. The CDR3 DNA is TGCGCCAGCAGCCACCGGGACAGAACAGATACGCAGTATTTT. Protein sequence: CASSHRDRTDTQYF. The full variable domain, with the rest looked up from reference TRBV5-1 and TRBJ2-3, is KAGVTQTPRYLIKTRGQQVTLSCSPISGHRSVSWYQQTPGQGLQFLFEYFSETQRNKGNFPGRFSGRQFSNSRSEMNVSTLELGDSALYLCASSHRDRTDTQYFGPGTRLTVL.

This chain joins TRBV29-1 and TRBJ1-5; 8 bases map to TRBD1. CDR1 and CDR2 from the germline V gene are SQVTM and ANQGSEA. Trimming at V came to 6 bases and at J to 7 bases, leaving 8 bases not matched to a gene. This CDR3 contains 13 residues. CDR3 in DNA: TGCAGCGTAGCTCAGGGGGCGGGGCAGCCCCAGCATTTT. Its translation is CSVAQGAGQPQHF.

The genes are TRBV7-8 and TRBJ2-7, with 10 bases aligning to TRBD2. Germline V CDR1 and CDR2: SGHVS, FQNEAQ. This CDR3 comprises 15 residues. V shed 1 base and J 2 bases; nucleotides not matched to a gene: 2. The CDR3 is CASSLGTSGTYEQYF. In nucleotides, the CDR3 is TGTGCCAGCAGCTTAGGGACTAGCGGAACCTACGAGCAGTACTTC.

The chain recombines TRBV6-1 with TRBJ1-2, with D uncertain. Germline values: CDR1 MNHNS, CDR2 SASEGT. CDR3 length: 13 amino acids. Trimming shortened V by 2 bases and J by 4 bases, and 8 bases separated the two germline ends. As DNA, the CDR3 is TGTGCCAGCAGTGAAACAGCAACCTATGGCTACACCTTC. Protein: CASSETATYGYTF.

V is TRBV14 and J is TRBJ2-7, with D hard to call. V was pared by 3 bases and J by 4 bases, with 4 bases between. The CDR3 contains 11 residues. The germline V gene encodes CDR1 SGHDN and CDR2 FVKESK. CDR3 sequence (DNA): TGTGCCAGCAGCCAGGAGTACGAGCAGTACTTC. Protein sequence: CASSQEYEQYF. The full variable domain, completed using reference TRBV14 and TRBJ2-7, is EAGVTQFPSHSVIEKGQTVTLRCDPISGHDNLYWYRRVMGKEIKFLLHFVKESKQDESGMPNNRFLAERTGGTYSTLKVQPAELEDSGVYFCASSQEYEQYFGPGTRLTVT.

The chain couples TRBV6-6 to TRBJ1-4; 7 bases are shared with TRBD1. The CDR3 is 13 amino acids. Germline CDR1 MNHNY, CDR2 SVGAGI (reference sequence). V lost 6 bases to trimming and J lost 7 bases; unmatched junction nucleotides: 5. The CDR3 region has the DNA TGTGCCAGCAGCTCGACAGGGCGTGAAAAACTGTTTTTT. Its protein product is CASSSTGREKLFF.

This clone was observed once. The CDR3 DNA follows: TGTGCCAGCAGCCGAATAGACAGGCCGAGCTCCTACGAGCAGTACTTC. This sequence encodes CASSRIDRPSSYEQYF. This chain links TRBV11-3 with TRBJ2-7, with a possible D match to TRBD1 (6 bases). CDR3 size: 16 residues. Germline assignment: CDR1 SGHNT and CDR2 YENEEA. Between the trimmed V and J ends, which lost 5 bases and 0 bases, there was a span of 17 bases. The entire variable domain, with the rest obtained from reference TRBV11-3 and TRBJ2-7, is as follows: EAGVVQSPRYKIIEKKQPVAFWCNPISGHNTLYWYLQNLGQGPELLIRYENEEAVDDSQLPKDRFSAERLKGVDSTLKIQPAELGDSAVYLCASSRIDRPSSYEQYFGPGTRLTVT.

The chain combines TRBV6-6 with TRBJ2-5, with D possibly matching TRBD1 (6 bases). Trimming left V 2 bases short and J 5 bases short, with 9 bases between. The CDR3 totals 13 residues. CDR1 is MNHNY and CDR2 is SVGAGI in the germline V gene (reference sequence). The CDR3 here is CASSYGGGETQYF. The CDR3 DNA is TGTGCCAGCAGTTACGGGGGCGGGGAGACCCAGTACTTC.

The rearrangement links TRBV9 to TRBJ2-1; 8 bases match TRBD2. Germline V gene sequence: CDR1 SGDLS, CDR2 YYNGEE. The CDR3 is made up of 13 amino acids. Trimming cost V 6 bases and J 5 bases; bases outside gene matches: 4. The DNA for the CDR3 is TGTGCCAGCACGACTAGCGCCAACAATGAGCAGTTCTTC. It encodes CASTTSANNEQFF.

The chain employs TRBV6-1 and TRBJ2-3; no clear D. Germline lookup yields CDR1 MNHNS and CDR2 SASEGT. The ends were cut back, 8 bases at V and 2 bases at J, with 11 bases in the middle. The CDR3 sequence is 13 residues long. This CDR3 is CASLIGNTDTQYF. In nucleotides, the CDR3 is TGTGCCAGCTTAATCGGTAACACAGATACGCAGTATTTT.

The V and J genes are TRBV4-1 and TRBJ2-3; the D gene is possibly TRBD2 (7 bases). Germline-derived CDR1 and CDR2 are MGHRA and YSYEKL. This CDR3 has 16 amino acids. Trimming left V 1 base short and J 0 bases short, with 11 bases between. The CDR3 DNA follows: TGCGCCAGCAGCCAAGGGGGAGGGGGGAGCACAGATACGCAGTATTTT. Protein: CASSQGGGGSTDTQYF.

This chain uses TRBV4-1 with TRBJ2-7, with no clear D. CDR1 MGHRA and CDR2 YSYEKL come from the germline V gene. The CDR3 covers 15 residues. V shed 0 bases and J shed 5 bases, with 14 bases lying between them. The chain's CDR3 is CASSQDEAHRDEQYF. The CDR3 DNA reads as TGCGCCAGCAGCCAAGATGAGGCCCACCGGGACGAGCAGTACTTC.

The sample holds a few counts of this clone. The chain recombines TRBV7-8 with TRBJ1-3; a weak D match, TRBD1 (6 bases). The CDR3 consists of 17 residues. V lost 3 bases and J 1 base, leaving 16 bases between the germline ends. The germline V gene has CDR1 SGHVS and CDR2 FQNEAQ. The CDR3 loop reads CASSFQGFPSSGNTIYF. In DNA form, the CDR3 reads TGTGCCAGCAGCTTCCAGGGGTTCCCTTCTTCTGGAAACACCATATATTTT.

This chain connects TRBV2 to TRBJ2-7; TRBD2 matches at 9 bases. The CDR3 has 18 amino acids. V trimming: 7 bases; J trimming: 2 bases; junction bases outside the gene matches: 18. Germline assignment: CDR1 SNHLY and CDR2 FYNNEI. CDR3 bases: TGTGCCAGCACCGGAAAGCGGGAGGCCCTACCTTGGACCTACGAGCAGTACTTC. Amino acid sequence: CASTGKREALPWTYEQYF.

CDR3 region: CASSPIAGTYEQYF. CDR3 sequence (DNA): TGTGCCAGCAGTCCCATAGCGGGAACCTACGAGCAGTACTTC. V gene TRBV27 combines with J gene TRBJ2-7; 8 nucleotides agree with TRBD2. J lost 2 bases, V lost 5 bases, and 5 bases had no gene match. The CDR3 runs to 14 residues. From germline, CDR1 is MNHEY and CDR2 SMNVEV (reference sequence).